Listed below are T cell receptor beta chains from one sample, sequenced in a study of blood T cell repertoires in COVID-19. Some clones are missing from TCRdb's copy, which holds only in-frame ones; the method was immunoSEQ multiplex PCR. The table includes about 320,000 clones, roughly 90% detected once. The source material was PBMCs or T cells enriched from blood (not recorded which). The receptors were gathered from a man between 60 and 75 years old who had recovered from COVID-19. Both conserved end residues are part of each CDR3. A D gene is named only where the DNA matches it firmly. Size values are once, few and many counts, or a class for expanded clones, and some rows have none.

CDR3 DNA: TGTGCCAGTAGTCCTCGATCCCCGGGCACTGAAGCTTTCTTT; CDR3 protein: CASSPRSPGTEAFF; CDR3 length: 14; clone size: .; J gene: TRBJ1-1; V gene: TRBV19; D gene: .
CDR3 DNA: TGTGCCAGCTCCAGTCAGGGAACCCTCGGTGAAGCTTTCTTT; CDR3 protein: CASSSQGTLGEAFF; CDR3 length: 14; clone size: .; J gene: TRBJ1-1; V gene: TRBV2; D gene: .
CDR3 DNA: TGTGCCAGCAGCCGCCCGGGAACGGGCTACCGGATAGATACGCAGTATTTT; CDR3 protein: CASSRPGTGYRIDTQYF; CDR3 length: 17; clone size: .; J gene: TRBJ2-3; V gene: TRBV3-1/TRBV3-2; D gene: .
CDR3 DNA: TGTGCCAGCAGCCACCGGGGGGAGCAGTACTTC; CDR3 protein: CASSHRGEQYF; CDR3 length: 11; clone size: .; J gene: TRBJ2-7; V gene: TRBV7-9; D gene: .
CDR3 DNA: TGTGCCAGCAGCTTGGGTCCGGACAGGGGACCCGGGGAGCTGTTTTTT; CDR3 protein: CASSLGPDRGPGELFF; CDR3 length: 16; clone size: .; J gene: TRBJ2-2; V gene: TRBV5-5; D gene: TRBD1
CDR3 DNA: TGTGCCAGCAGCTTAGAAGTTTGGCGGCCTCAAGAGACCCAGTACTTC; CDR3 protein: CASSLEVWRPQETQYF; CDR3 length: 16; clone size: .; J gene: TRBJ2-5; V gene: TRBV7-2; D gene: .
CDR3 DNA: TGTGCCTGGAGTCGGTGGGCCACAGATACGCAGTATTTT; CDR3 protein: CAWSRWATDTQYF; CDR3 length: 13; clone size: .; J gene: TRBJ2-3; V gene: TRBV30; D gene: .
CDR3 DNA: TGTGCCTGGTGGGACACTAACTATGGCTACACCTTC; CDR3 protein: CAWWDTNYGYTF; CDR3 length: 12; clone size: .; J gene: TRBJ1-2; V gene: TRBV30; D gene: .
CDR3 DNA: TGTGCCAGCAGTTACTCGTCAGGTGTTCGTGAAAAACTGTTTTTT; CDR3 protein: CASSYSSGVREKLFF; CDR3 length: 15; clone size: .; J gene: TRBJ1-4; V gene: TRBV6-5; D gene: .
CDR3 DNA: TGTGCCAGCAGTCCAACAATTCGCTACGAGCAGTACTTC; CDR3 protein: CASSPTIRYEQYF; CDR3 length: 13; clone size: .; J gene: TRBJ2-7; V gene: TRBV6-2/TRBV6-3; D gene: .
CDR3 DNA: TGCGCCAGCAGCCAAGGAAGGGACATGCGTGGAAAACTGTTTTTT; CDR3 protein: CASSQGRDMRGKLFF; CDR3 length: 15; clone size: .; J gene: TRBJ1-4; V gene: TRBV4-3; D gene: .
CDR3 DNA: TGCGCCAGCAGCCAAGAGGAGGGTAGCTATGGCTACACCTTC; CDR3 protein: CASSQEEGSYGYTF; CDR3 length: 14; clone size: once; J gene: TRBJ1-2; V gene: TRBV4-1; D gene: .
CDR3 DNA: TGTGCCAGCAGCTTGGGAATGGGGGGTACGATTGAAGCTTTCTTT; CDR3 protein: CASSLGMGGTIEAFF; CDR3 length: 15; clone size: .; J gene: TRBJ1-1; V gene: TRBV5-4; D gene: .
CDR3 DNA: TGTGCCAGCAGAAAGACAGGGGTTTTTGGCTACACCTTC; CDR3 protein: CASRKTGVFGYTF; CDR3 length: 13; clone size: .; J gene: TRBJ1-2; V gene: TRBV6-5; D gene: TRBD1
CDR3 DNA: TGTGCCAGCAGTTACTCGACGTCGGTGACTGACTACGAGCAGTACTTC; CDR3 protein: CASSYSTSVTDYEQYF; CDR3 length: 16; clone size: .; J gene: TRBJ2-7; V gene: TRBV6-2/TRBV6-3; D gene: .
CDR3 DNA: TGTGCCAGTAGTAGGGTCACAGGCCAGCCCCAGCATTTT; CDR3 protein: CASSRVTGQPQHF; CDR3 length: 13; clone size: .; J gene: TRBJ1-5; V gene: TRBV19; D gene: .
CDR3 DNA: TGTGCCAGCTCAAGGACAGGGGGCAATTCACCCCTCCACTTT; CDR3 protein: CASSRTGGNSPLHF; CDR3 length: 14; clone size: .; J gene: TRBJ1-6; V gene: TRBV18; D gene: TRBD1
CDR3 DNA: TGTGCCAGCAGCAAATCAGGAGGTGGCTACACCTTC; CDR3 protein: CASSKSGGGYTF; CDR3 length: 12; clone size: once; J gene: TRBJ1-2; V gene: TRBV21-1; D gene: .
CDR3 DNA: TGCGCCAGCAGCCTACCATCAAAAGGGACAGCAACTAATGAAAAACTGTTTTTT; CDR3 protein: CASSLPSKGTATNEKLFF; CDR3 length: 18; clone size: .; J gene: TRBJ1-4; V gene: TRBV5-1; D gene: TRBD1
CDR3 DNA: TGCGCCAGCAGCCAAGATGGGAGCCTACTCTCCCCCTACGAGCAGTACTTC; CDR3 protein: CASSQDGSLLSPYEQYF; CDR3 length: 17; clone size: once; J gene: TRBJ2-7; V gene: TRBV4-1; D gene: .
CDR3 DNA: TGTGCCAGCAGCCAAAGGGGTGGAGACAGTAGCACAGATACGCAGTATTTT; CDR3 protein: CASSQRGGDSSTDTQYF; CDR3 length: 17; clone size: .; J gene: TRBJ2-3; V gene: TRBV3-1/TRBV3-2; D gene: .
CDR3 DNA: TGTGCCACCAGCAGAGACAGTAACTATGGCTACACCTTC; CDR3 protein: CATSRDSNYGYTF; CDR3 length: 13; clone size: .; J gene: TRBJ1-2; V gene: TRBV15; D gene: .
CDR3 DNA: TGTGCCAGCAGTTGGTCGCGGAACACTGAAGCTTTCTTT; CDR3 protein: CASSWSRNTEAFF; CDR3 length: 13; clone size: .; J gene: TRBJ1-1; V gene: TRBV27; D gene: .
CDR3 DNA: TGTGCCAGCAGCCGGGGACTAGCGGGATATGAAGAGACCCAGTACTTC; CDR3 protein: CASSRGLAGYEETQYF; CDR3 length: 16; clone size: once; J gene: TRBJ2-5; V gene: TRBV5-4; D gene: TRBD2
CDR3 DNA: TGTGCCACCGGACTGCCAGGATCACCCCTCCACTTT; CDR3 protein: CATGLPGSPLHF; CDR3 length: 12; clone size: .; J gene: TRBJ1-6; V gene: TRBV10-3; D gene: .
CDR3 DNA: TGTGCCAGCAGTTCCGTAGGAGGGCTTCGAGTCAACGAGCAGTACTTC; CDR3 protein: CASSSVGGLRVNEQYF; CDR3 length: 16; clone size: .; J gene: TRBJ2-7; V gene: TRBV13; D gene: .
CDR3 DNA: TGTGCCAGCAGCGTTCGGGACAGCGGTTACAATGAGCAGTTCTTC; CDR3 protein: CASSVRDSGYNEQFF; CDR3 length: 15; clone size: .; J gene: TRBJ2-1; V gene: TRBV9; D gene: TRBD1
CDR3 DNA: TGTGCCTGGAGTAGGGGGCTAGCGGGAGTGGTCGGGGAGCTGTTTTTT; CDR3 protein: CAWSRGLAGVVGELFF; CDR3 length: 16; clone size: few; J gene: TRBJ2-2; V gene: TRBV30; D gene: TRBD2
CDR3 DNA: TGTGCCACCAGTGAGACAGGGACTAACTATGGCTACACCTTC; CDR3 protein: CATSETGTNYGYTF; CDR3 length: 14; clone size: .; J gene: TRBJ1-2; V gene: TRBV24-1; D gene: TRBD1
CDR3 DNA: TGTGCCAGCAGCTTGAGAGGGAGCTCCTATAATTCACCCCTCCACTTT; CDR3 protein: CASSLRGSSYNSPLHF; CDR3 length: 16; clone size: .; J gene: TRBJ1-6; V gene: TRBV5-5; D gene: .
CDR3 DNA: TGTGCCAGCAGCTTACGTGGCAGGGCCTACGAGCAGTACTTC; CDR3 protein: CASSLRGRAYEQYF; CDR3 length: 14; clone size: .; J gene: TRBJ2-7; V gene: TRBV7-8; D gene: .
CDR3 DNA: TGTGCCACCAGTGATGGGACAGTCAAGCAGTACTTC; CDR3 protein: CATSDGTVKQYF; CDR3 length: 12; clone size: .; J gene: TRBJ2-7; V gene: TRBV24-1; D gene: TRBD1
CDR3 DNA: TGTGCCAGCAGCTTAGAGCCGGGATCCGCAGATACGCAGTATTTT; CDR3 protein: CASSLEPGSADTQYF; CDR3 length: 15; clone size: .; J gene: TRBJ2-3; V gene: TRBV7-3; D gene: .
CDR3 DNA: TGTGCCAGCAGCCCTAGCGGGGGGGCATCCTACGAGCAGTACTTC; CDR3 protein: CASSPSGGASYEQYF; CDR3 length: 15; clone size: .; J gene: TRBJ2-7; V gene: TRBV11-2; D gene: TRBD2
CDR3 DNA: TGTGCTAGCAGCTTAGACCGTCTCGGACAGGGTTCCCACGAGCAGTACTTC; CDR3 protein: CASSLDRLGQGSHEQYF; CDR3 length: 17; clone size: .; J gene: TRBJ2-7; V gene: TRBV7-7; D gene: TRBD1
CDR3 DNA: TGTGCCATCAGTGTGGACAGGGTCGGTCAGCCCCAGCATTTT; CDR3 protein: CAISVDRVGQPQHF; CDR3 length: 14; clone size: few; J gene: TRBJ1-5; V gene: TRBV10-3; D gene: TRBD1
CDR3 DNA: TGTGCCATCAGTAAGGCACAGGCAACAGATACGCAGTATTTT; CDR3 protein: CAISKAQATDTQYF; CDR3 length: 14; clone size: .; J gene: TRBJ2-3; V gene: TRBV10-3; D gene: .
CDR3 DNA: TGTGCCAGCAGTCCCGCGGGGGGCCACAATGAGCAGTTCTTC; CDR3 protein: CASSPAGGHNEQFF; CDR3 length: 14; clone size: .; J gene: TRBJ2-1; V gene: TRBV7-2; D gene: TRBD2
CDR3 DNA: TGTGCCAGCAGCTCGCAGGGAGGGAACACCATATATTTT; CDR3 protein: CASSSQGGNTIYF; CDR3 length: 13; clone size: .; J gene: TRBJ1-3; V gene: TRBV5-4; D gene: .
CDR3 DNA: TGTGCCAGCAGCCGCCCACTAGCTACGAGCACAGATACGCAGTATTTT; CDR3 protein: CASSRPLATSTDTQYF; CDR3 length: 16; clone size: once; J gene: TRBJ2-3; V gene: TRBV6-2/TRBV6-3; D gene: .
CDR3 DNA: TGTGCCAGCAGTGAGGTAGTTGGCGGCTATGGCTACACCTTC; CDR3 protein: CASSEVVGGYGYTF; CDR3 length: 14; clone size: .; J gene: TRBJ1-2; V gene: TRBV6-1; D gene: .
CDR3 DNA: TGTGCCAGCAGCCGCTACCCGCGAGGAGCAGGGTTCAACTATGGCTACACCTTC; CDR3 protein: CASSRYPRGAGFNYGYTF; CDR3 length: 18; clone size: few; J gene: TRBJ1-2; V gene: TRBV7-6; D gene: .
CDR3 DNA: TGCAGCGTTGAAGATGGGACTAGCGGGAGGGCAGATACGCAGTATTTT; CDR3 protein: CSVEDGTSGRADTQYF; CDR3 length: 16; clone size: .; J gene: TRBJ2-3; V gene: TRBV29-1; D gene: TRBD2
CDR3 DNA: TGTGCCAGCAGCTTCCCACCGGGACTAGCGGAAGAGACCCAGTACTTC; CDR3 protein: CASSFPPGLAEETQYF; CDR3 length: 16; clone size: once; J gene: TRBJ2-5; V gene: TRBV7-9; D gene: TRBD2